This TCR beta chain was sequenced during a study of PD-L1 blockade in urothelial cancer. Data came from immunoSEQ multiplex PCR; TCRdb stores just in-frame clones and leaves some out. The sample holds about 76,000 clones, 91% seen once. Documented time point: peripheral blood 6 weeks after treatment start. CDR3 size: 13 residues. Germline V gives CDR1 SQVTM, CDR2 ANQGSEA. V lost 7 bases and J lost 0, with 9 bases in between. The clonotype comes from a woman older than 75 with urothelial cancer. The sequencing here drew on PBMCs, taken around atezolizumab (anti-PD-L1) treatment. The chain couples TRBV29-1 to TRBJ1-4; unclear D gene. The CDR3 DNA reads TGCAGCGCCTCGACATCAACTAATGAAAAACTGTTTTTT. As protein: CSASTSTNEKLFF.